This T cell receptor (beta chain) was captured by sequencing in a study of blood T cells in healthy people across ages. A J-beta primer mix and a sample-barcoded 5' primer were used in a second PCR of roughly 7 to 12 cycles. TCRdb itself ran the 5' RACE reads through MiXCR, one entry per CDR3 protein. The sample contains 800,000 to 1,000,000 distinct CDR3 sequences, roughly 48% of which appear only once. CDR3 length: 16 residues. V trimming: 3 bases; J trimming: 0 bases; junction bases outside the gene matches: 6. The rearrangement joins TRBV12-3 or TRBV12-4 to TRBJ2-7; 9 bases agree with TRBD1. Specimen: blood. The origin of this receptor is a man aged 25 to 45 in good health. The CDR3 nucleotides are TGTGCCAGCAGTTTTTTGGGACAGGGAGACTCCTACGAGCAGTACTTC. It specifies CASSFLGQGDSYEQYF.